This passage covers 25 T cell receptor beta chains from one sample sequenced in a study of T cell repertoires in cytomegalovirus infection. In TCRdb, the reads were re-called with MiXCR into one record per CDR3 protein. The repertoire includes fewer than 200,000 distinct CDR3 sequences, about an eighth of them detected once, and approximately 30% sits in the top ten. Input material: PBMCs. The source of these receptors is a human donor in good health (CMV status not recorded). Some clones in this sample may be carry-over from other donors' samples.

This clonotype has a count of ten or more. This chain connects TRBV7-8 to TRBJ2-7; the match to TRBD2 covers 8 bases. The CDR3 has 17 amino acids. V lost 3 bases, J lost 5 bases, and 15 bases stayed unmatched. Germline loops: CDR1 SGHVS, CDR2 FQNEAQ. The CDR3 DNA sequence: TGTGCCAGCAGCTTCCGGTGGCGGGGGGACCCCCTTCACGAGCAGTACTTC. Protein sequence: CASSFRWRGDPLHEQYF.

This clonotype was observed many times. DNA of the CDR3: TGTGCCAGCAGCCGGACTAGCGGGGATAGTTTCAAGTTCTTC. This translates into CASSRTSGDSFKFF. This chain connects TRBV12-3 or TRBV12-4 to TRBJ2-1; 12 positions match TRBD2. With 6 bases clipped from V and 14 bases from J, the junction kept 11 bases outside the gene matches. The CDR3 runs 14 residues.

This clonotype showed up many times. This chain uses TRBV7-9 with TRBJ1-2, with 7 bases matching TRBD1. This CDR3 has 15 residues. The J segment lost 3 bases and the V segment lost 3 bases, leaving 7 bases of the junction unmatched. Germline CDR1 is SEHNR and CDR2 is FQNEAQ (reference sequence). The CDR3 protein is CASSFPPGQHYGYTF. CDR3 DNA: TGTGCCAGCAGCTTTCCTCCGGGACAGCACTATGGCTACACCTTC.

About this clonotype itself: Relative to the germline gene, one junction end is altered; a read error may explain this. The chain couples TRBV29-1 to TRBJ1-2; D remains unclear. Germline V gives CDR1 SQVTM, CDR2 ANQGSEA. There are 14 residues in the CDR3. The CDR3 reads CSVEEPGRNYGYTF. CDR3 DNA: TGCAGCGTAGAAGAACCGGGCCGTAACTATGGCTACACCTTC.

Comments on this clonotype: A much larger clone sits a single nucleotide away, making a read error possible. The rearrangement joins TRBV5-6 to TRBJ2-1; no reliable D call. The CDR3 runs to 11 residues. Germline-derived CDR1 and CDR2 are SGHDT and YYEEEE. CDR3 in DNA: TGTGCCAGCACCTTGAGCAATGAGCAGTTCTTC. Its translation is CASTLSNEQFF.

This clonotype was counted a few times. V usage is TRBV28 and J usage is TRBJ2-5, with TRBD2 matching 8 bases. This CDR3 comprises 14 residues. Germline assignment: CDR1 MDHEN and CDR2 SYDVKM. V was pared by 7 bases and J by 7 bases, with 11 bases of the junction left unmatched. Written as DNA, the CDR3 is TGTGCCAGCACCTCCGGCGGGAGGCCCCGGACCCAGTACTTC. Translating gives CASTSGGRPRTQYF.

The CDR3 nucleotides read TGCAGCGTTGGGGGTACAGCGGGAGAGACCCAGTACTTC. This codes for CSVGGTAGETQYF. The V and J genes are TRBV29-1 and TRBJ2-5; D may be TRBD2 (6 bases). Germline V gene lookup returns CDR1 SQVTM and CDR2 ANQGSEA. V was cut by 4 bases and J by 4 bases, with 13 bases left in between. The CDR3 length is 13 residues.

This clonotype showed up many times. This chain connects TRBV6-5 to TRBJ1-1, with D perhaps matching TRBD1 (5 bases). CDR3 length: 16 amino acids. Trimming removed 0 bases from V and 0 bases from J, with 11 bases in between. From germline, CDR1 is MNHEY and CDR2 SVGAGI. This CDR3 reads CASSYSGEIMNTEAFF. CDR3 coding DNA: TGTGCCAGCAGTTACTCAGGGGAAATTATGAACACTGAAGCTTTCTTT.

This clonotype was seen more than once but under ten times. J is TRBJ1-1 and V is TRBV5-1, with TRBD1 as a possible D gene (5 bases). The CDR3 covers 16 residues. Germline V gene sequence: CDR1 SGHRS, CDR2 YFSETQ. The V end lost 4 bases, the J end lost 1 base, and 17 bases lay between the germline ends. CDR3 sequence (DNA): TGCGCCAGCAGCCTCAGACAGCCATGGGGGAACACTGAAGCTTTCTTT. Amino acid sequence: CASSLRQPWGNTEAFF. Variable domain in full (rest from reference TRBV5-1 and TRBJ1-1): KAGVTQTPRYLIKTRGQQVTLSCSPISGHRSVSWYQQTPGQGLQFLFEYFSETQRNKGNFPGRFSGRQFSNSRSEMNVSTLELGDSALYLCASSLRQPWGNTEAFFGQGTRLTVV.

This chain uses TRBV28 with TRBJ1-4; D is perhaps TRBD1 (5 bases). The V end lost 6 bases, the J end lost 7 bases, and 24 bases lay between the germline ends. CDR1 and CDR2 (germline): MDHEN, SYDVKM. This CDR3 has 17 amino acids. CDR3 nucleotide sequence: TGTGCCAGCAGAAACCCGAGGGGAGCTAGGGGAGGTGAAAAACTGTTTTTT. Residues: CASRNPRGARGGEKLFF.

The chain uses TRBV5-6 and TRBJ2-7, with 11 bases aligning to TRBD1. CDR1 SGHDT and CDR2 YYEEEE come from the germline V gene. The CDR3 extends over 16 amino acids. V lost 4 bases to trimming and J lost 2 bases; unmatched junction nucleotides: 8. The CDR3 DNA is TGTGCCAGCAGCCCCGGGACAGGGGGGATTACCTACGAGCAGTACTTC. It specifies CASSPGTGGITYEQYF. Combining the CDR3 with reference TRBV5-6 and TRBJ2-7 gives the whole variable domain DAGVTQSPTHLIKTRGQQVTLRCSPKSGHDTVSWYQQALGQGPQFIFQYYEEEERQRGNFPDRFSGHQFPNYSSELNVNALLLGDSALYLCASSPGTGGITYEQYFGPGTRLTVT.

This clonotype was found many times. V usage is TRBV27 and J usage is TRBJ1-5; no reliable D call. Trimming took off 1 base at V and 1 base at J, with 8 bases between the two ends. Germline V gene lookup returns CDR1 MNHEY and CDR2 SMNVEV (reference sequence). CDR3 length equals 15 residues. CDR3 loop: CASSLFGVSNQPQHF. The CDR3 DNA reads as TGTGCCAGCAGTTTATTTGGGGTCAGCAATCAGCCCCAGCATTTT.

The chain couples TRBV6-6 to TRBJ2-7; no reliable D call. Germline-derived CDR1 and CDR2 are MNHNY and SVGAGI (reference sequence). This CDR3 region has 13 residues. The V end lost 2 bases, the J end lost 4 bases, and 9 bases lay between the germline ends. CDR3 amino acids: CASSYGFPYEQYF. As DNA, the CDR3 is TGTGCCAGCAGTTACGGGTTTCCGTACGAGCAGTACTTC.

This clonotype was counted a few times. The V call is TRBV14, the J call TRBJ1-1; no clear D. Between the trimmed V and J ends, which lost 6 bases and 0 bases, there was a span of 20 bases. The CDR3 is made up of 17 amino acids. Germline V gene data show CDR1 as SGHDN and CDR2 as FVKESK. CDR3 coding DNA: TGTGCCAGCAGTGGAAGGGCCCTTACCCTCATGAACACTGAAGCTTTCTTT. Its protein product is CASSGRALTLMNTEAFF. The variable domain in full, with the rest retrieved from reference TRBV14 and TRBJ1-1, is EAGVTQFPSHSVIEKGQTVTLRCDPISGHDNLYWYRRVMGKEIKFLLHFVKESKQDESGMPNNRFLAERTGGTYSTLKVQPAELEDSGVYFCASSGRALTLMNTEAFFGQGTRLTVV.

This clonotype was recorded a few times. V is TRBV11-2 and J is TRBJ2-6; a weak D match, TRBD1 (6 bases). Germline assignment: CDR1 SGHAT and CDR2 FQNNGV. Trimming removed 4 bases at V and 2 bases at J, with 9 bases between. The CDR3 covers 15 residues. The CDR3: CASSYYRAGANVLTF. DNA of the CDR3: TGTGCCAGCAGCTACTACAGGGCTGGGGCCAACGTCCTGACTTTC.

The chain recombines TRBV25-1 with TRBJ2-5; the D is unclear. The V gene lost 1 base and the J gene lost 2 bases, with 5 bases spanning the gap. The germline V gene encodes CDR1 MGHDK and CDR2 SYGVNS. This CDR3 comprises 13 residues. The CDR3 sequence is CASSELQQETQYF. For the CDR3, the DNA is TGTGCCAGCAGTGAATTACAGCAAGAGACCCAGTACTTC.

This clonotype came up many times. The chain recombines TRBV7-3 with TRBJ2-7, with a possible D match to TRBD1 (7 bases). CDR3 length: 15 amino acids. Germline lookup yields CDR1 SGHTA and CDR2 FQGTGA. Trimming removed 0 bases from V and 3 bases from J, with 12 bases in between. CDR3 in amino acids: CASSLTGQGGYEQYF. CDR3 coding DNA: TGTGCCAGCAGCTTAACTGGGCAGGGGGGCTACGAGCAGTACTTC.

The chain combines TRBV5-5 with TRBJ1-1; weak D call: TRBD1 (5 bases). Looked up from germline, CDR1 is SGHKS and CDR2 is YYEKEE (reference sequence). The CDR3 sequence is 16 residues long. Trimming shortened V by 7 bases and J by 4 bases, and 23 bases separated the two germline ends. The CDR3, as DNA: TGTGCCAGCGAAAGGGAAGTCATCGGGGCGGGCACTGAAGCTTTCTTT. Amino acid sequence: CASEREVIGAGTEAFF.

This clonotype was counted only a few times. J is TRBJ2-1 and V is TRBV15; no clear D gene. CDR3 length: 16 amino acids. Germline V lookup: CDR1 LNHNV, CDR2 YYDKDF (reference sequence). Trimming removed 5 bases from V and 3 bases from J, with 17 bases in between. CDR3 nucleotide sequence: TGTGCCACCAGCGCCCACCCCGCGGCAAACTACAATGAGCAGTTCTTC. Translated, it gives CATSAHPAANYNEQFF.

In regard to this clonotype: A much larger clone sits a single nucleotide away, making a read error possible. V and J are TRBV6-5 and TRBJ1-5; no definite D call. The CDR3 spans 14 residues. Trimming shortened V by 8 bases and J by 1 base, and 12 bases separated the two germline ends. Per germline, CDR1 MNHEY and CDR2 SVGAGI. The CDR3 loop reads CASSRTSSNQPQHF. CDR3 in DNA: TGTGCCAGCTCCAGGACGTCGAGCAATCAGCCCCAGCATTTT.

This chain joins TRBV5-1 and TRBJ1-1; D unresolved. CDR1 is SGHRS and CDR2 is YFSETQ in the germline V gene. The CDR3 extends over 14 amino acids. Trimming removed 0 bases at V and 1 base at J, with 7 bases between. The CDR3: CASSLDTANTEAFF. The CDR3 region has the DNA TGCGCCAGCAGCTTGGACACTGCGAACACTGAAGCTTTCTTT.

Only a few counts were recorded for this clonotype. The V and J genes are TRBV27 and TRBJ2-2; no reliable D call. The CDR3 spans 13 residues. V lost 5 bases to trimming and J lost 8 bases, with 12 bases between them. Germline-derived CDR1 and CDR2 are MNHEY and SMNVEV (reference sequence). The DNA of the CDR3 is TGTGCCAGCAGTGTTAAAGCCTGGGGGGAGCTGTTTTTT. Encoded protein: CASSVKAWGELFF.

This clonotype was observed a handful of times. The chain carries TRBV7-9 and TRBJ1-1, with a tentative D call TRBD1 (5 bases). The CDR3 is made up of 15 amino acids. The germline V gene has CDR1 SEHNR and CDR2 FQNEAQ (reference sequence). The ends were cut back, 1 base at V and 0 bases at J, with 9 bases in the middle. DNA of the CDR3: TGTGCCAGCAGCTTAGTGGGCAGGGTGAACACTGAAGCTTTCTTT. Its translation is CASSLVGRVNTEAFF. Full variable domain (missing parts from reference TRBV7-9 and TRBJ1-1): DTGVSQNPRHKITKRGQNVTFRCDPISEHNRLYWYRQTLGQGPEFLTYFQNEAQLEKSRLLSDRFSAERPKGSFSTLEIQRTEQGDSAMYLCASSLVGRVNTEAFFGQGTRLTVV.

V gene TRBV7-2 combines with J gene TRBJ2-7; weak D call: TRBD1 (5 bases). The V and J ends lost 5 bases and 4 bases respectively, with 6 bases between them. The CDR3 extends over 11 amino acids. Germline V gene lookup returns CDR1 SGHTA and CDR2 FQGNSA. The CDR3 region is CASSNRYEQYF. CDR3 nucleotides: TGTGCCAGCAGCAACAGGTACGAGCAGTACTTC.

Regarding this clonotype: Given a much more abundant clone one base away, this may be a read error. The chain couples TRBV6-8 to TRBJ2-7; D might be TRBD1 (6 bases). The CDR3 spans 15 residues. Germline CDR1 is MNHGY and CDR2 is SAAAGT. V gave up 8 bases and J gave up 2 bases, with 19 bases separating them. The CDR3 reads CASGVELGAPYEQYF. For the CDR3, the DNA is TGTGCCAGCGGTGTTGAATTGGGGGCACCCTACGAGCAGTACTTC.